This T cell receptor beta chain was found in a study of blood T cell repertoires in COVID-19. In the study overall: Researchers got acute and convalescent COVID-19 samples from the United States, Italy and Spain. PBMCs, B-cell-depleted T cells, or T cells provided the cDNA or gDNA that made up the material.

Per the study methods: Reference gene primer amplification gave nucleated cell count estimates. TCRdb's copy holds only in-frame clones and misses some; the assay was immunoSEQ multiplex PCR. That table is the source of V, J and clone size, and D and trimming were worked out from the DNA. The data show hundreds of thousands of clones, approximately 80% seen once. CDR1 is MNHEY, CDR2 SVGAGI, per germline. The CDR3 extends over 15 amino acids. Trimming pared 7 bases from V and 2 bases from J, leaving 17 bases between. The chain employs TRBV6-5 and TRBJ1-1; D might be TRBD1 (5 bases). This TCR was recovered from a man in his forties with acute or convalescent COVID-19. Material: peripheral blood. The DNA of the CDR3 is TGTGCCAGCAAGGGGTCAGGCTCCCTCAACACTGAAGCTTTCTTT. Its protein product is CASKGSGSLNTEAFF.